Shown below are 24 T cell receptor beta chains from a single sample sequenced in a study of T-cell reconstitution after alpha-beta-depleted transplantation in children. Construction of the TCRbeta library involved unique molecular identifiers. MiXCR, applied by TCRdb to the PCR reads, yields one record per CDR3 protein. The table includes more than 550,000 distinct CDR3 sequences, about 10% detected once. The sequences come from PBMCs from the stem cell graft donor, collected from the stem cell graft. All receptors derive from a human donor who donated a stem cell graft to a child with acute myeloid leukemia.

This clonotype has ten or more counts. CDR3 sequence: CASSIPGGTTYEQYF. CDR3 coding DNA: TGTGCCAGCAGCATACCCGGGGGGACGACCTACGAGCAGTACTTC. The gene calls are TRBV4-2 and TRBJ2-7; 7 bases line up with TRBD2. V was clipped by 5 bases and J by 2 bases; unmatched bases: 9. This CDR3 spans 15 amino acids. Per germline, CDR1 LGHNA and CDR2 YNFKEQ.

The chain couples TRBV20-1 to TRBJ2-7; 11 bases are shared with TRBD2. The germline CDR1 and CDR2 sequences are DFQATT and SNEGSKA (reference sequence). The CDR3 has 13 amino acids. V shed 6 bases, J shed 3 bases, and the junction held 4 bases outside the gene matches. DNA of the CDR3: TGCAGTGCCATCGGGACTAGCGGCTACGAGCAGTACTTC. This gives the protein CSAIGTSGYEQYF.

This clonotype was seen many times. V usage is TRBV7-2 and J usage is TRBJ2-1; D call uncertain. This CDR3 contains 16 residues. V was shortened by 6 bases and J by 0 bases, with 15 bases between the two germline ends. Germline CDR1 SGHTA, CDR2 FQGNSA. DNA of the CDR3: TGTGCCAGCAGGCCCCTTTTGGGTAGCTCCTACAATGAGCAGTTCTTC. The encoded protein is CASRPLLGSSYNEQFF. Supplemented by reference TRBV7-2 and TRBJ2-1, the full variable domain reads GAGVSQSPSNKVTEKGKDVELRCDPISGHTALYWYRQSLGQGLEFLIYFQGNSAPDKSGLPSDRFSAERTGGSVSTLTIQRTQQEDSAVYLCASRPLLGSSYNEQFFGPGTRLTVL.

The sample holds a few counts of this clonotype. This chain links TRBV5-1 with TRBJ2-1; the match to TRBD2 covers 7 bases. The CDR3 has 18 amino acids. The J segment lost 2 bases and the V segment lost 0 bases, leaving 11 bases of the junction unmatched. CDR1 and CDR2 (germline): SGHRS, YFSETQ. Written as DNA, the CDR3 is TGCGCCAGCAGCTTGGTGGTATACGGGGGAGGGGCCTACAATGAGCAGTTCTTC. This encodes CASSLVVYGGGAYNEQFF.

This clonotype has more than one count but fewer than ten. The rearrangement links TRBV28 to TRBJ1-1, with D tentatively TRBD1 (6 bases). The CDR3 covers 14 residues. The germline gives CDR1 MDHEN, CDR2 SYDVKM. Between the trimmed V and J ends, which lost 5 bases and 4 bases, there was a span of 14 bases. The CDR3 DNA reads TGTGCCAGCAGTGTCTGGGGGGGGCGCACTGAAGCTTTCTTT. Protein product: CASSVWGGRTEAFF.

The J gene is TRBJ2-1, the V gene TRBV9; perhaps TRBD2 as D (5 bases). CDR1 SGDLS and CDR2 YYNGEE come from the germline V gene. Between the trimmed V and J ends, which lost 4 bases and 6 bases, there was a span of 17 bases. The CDR3 spans 15 residues. CDR3 residues: CASSLLDSYGNEQFF. The CDR3 nucleotides are TGTGCCAGCAGCCTTTTGGACTCCTACGGCAATGAGCAGTTCTTC.

The CDR3 protein is CASSLLTGQSSGNTIYF. Here the CDR3 DNA reads TGTGCCAGCAGCCTTCTGACAGGGCAAAGCTCTGGAAACACCATATATTTT. The V call is TRBV9, the J call TRBJ1-3, with 7 bases identical to TRBD1. CDR1 is SGDLS and CDR2 is YYNGEE in the germline V gene. After removal of 4 bases from V and 0 bases from J, the junction contained 10 bases not matched to a gene. This CDR3 region has 17 residues.

This clonotype was seen more than once but under ten times. V gene TRBV4-2 combines with J gene TRBJ2-3; 8 nucleotides line up with TRBD2. Unmatched junction bases numbered 8, after V lost 1 base and J lost 2 bases. Germline assignment: CDR1 LGHNA and CDR2 YNFKEQ. The CDR3 runs to 17 residues. For the CDR3, the DNA is TGTGCCAGCAGCCAAGCGGCCCGGACTAGCCCCACAGATACGCAGTATTTT. Protein product: CASSQAARTSPTDTQYF.

This clonotype has just a few counts. The chain recombines TRBV12-3 or TRBV12-4 with TRBJ2-2; 8 nucleotides align to TRBD2. The CDR3 totals 16 residues. Trimming at V came to 6 bases and at J to 1 base, leaving 7 bases not matched to a gene. This chain's CDR3 is CASRSSGEKNTGELFF. The DNA of the CDR3 is TGTGCCAGCAGAAGTAGCGGGGAAAAGAACACCGGGGAGCTGTTTTTT.

On this clonotype itself: A much more abundant neighbour one base away suggests this may be a read error. This chain joins TRBV5-1 and TRBJ2-3; 9 bases are shared with TRBD2. The CDR3 runs 16 residues. The V gene's germline CDR1 is SGHRS and CDR2 YFSETQ. Written as DNA, the CDR3 is TGCGCCAGCAGCTTTGGCGGGAGGGCCGGCACAGATTCGCAGTATTTT. Its translation is CASSFGGRAGTDSQYF.

This chain joins TRBV20-1 and TRBJ2-3; D may be TRBD1 or TRBD2 (5 bases each). The CDR3 runs to 14 residues. The germline V gene encodes CDR1 DFQATT and CDR2 SNEGSKA (reference sequence). Trimming left V 3 bases short and J 4 bases short, with 14 bases between. The CDR3 bases are TGCAGTGCTAGGGAGGACCCACAGGCAGATACGCAGTATTTT. Its translation is CSAREDPQADTQYF.

This chain connects TRBV11-2 to TRBJ1-5; D is perhaps TRBD1 (5 bases). CDR1 SGHAT and CDR2 FQNNGV come from the germline V gene. The V end lost 2 bases, the J end lost 4 bases, and 9 bases lay between the germline ends. The CDR3 consists of 14 residues. This CDR3 reads CASSLSGKNQPQHF. The DNA of the CDR3 is TGTGCCAGCAGCTTATCAGGGAAAAATCAGCCCCAGCATTTT.

Only a few counts were recorded for this clonotype. This sequence joins TRBV2 and TRBJ2-7, with 7 bases lining up with TRBD2. The junction had 6 bases not matched to a gene; V was cut back by 5 bases and J by 2 bases. Germline CDR1 reads SNHLY; CDR2 reads FYNNEI. The CDR3 consists of 14 residues. The CDR3 DNA follows: TGTGCCAGCAGTAGCGGGACGAGCCCCTACGAGCAGTACTTC. This translates into CASSSGTSPYEQYF. The full variable domain, rest sourced from reference TRBV2 and TRBJ2-7, is EPEVTQTPSHQVTQMGQEVILRCVPISNHLYFYWYRQILGQKVEFLVSFYNNEISEKSEIFDDQFSVERPDGSNFTLKIRSTKLEDSAMYFCASSSGTSPYEQYFGPGTRLTVT.

This clonotype was observed a handful of times. The chain recombines TRBV29-1 with TRBJ2-2; TRBD1 aligns across 7 bases. The CDR3 consists of 16 residues. Germline V lookup: CDR1 SQVTM, CDR2 ANQGSEA. V lost 7 bases to trimming and J lost 2 bases; unmatched junction nucleotides: 13. As DNA, the CDR3 is TGCAGCGCCGCGAGCAGGGGACAGAGAAACACCGGGGAGCTGTTTTTT. This translates into CSAASRGQRNTGELFF.

This clonotype was found a few times. This rearrangement joins TRBV7-2 to TRBJ2-1; the match to TRBD2 covers 7 bases. Trimming removed 2 bases from V and 0 bases from J; junction bases left unmatched: 7. Germline V gene data show CDR1 as SGHTA and CDR2 as FQGNSA. This CDR3 spans 17 amino acids. The CDR3 DNA follows: TGTGCCAGCAGCTTATTACAGCGGGGAAGCTCCTACAATGAGCAGTTCTTC. It codes for CASSLLQRGSSYNEQFF.

Turning to this clonotype: A much larger clone differs by one base, so this may be a read error. V usage is TRBV6-1 and J usage is TRBJ2-7, with 9 positions matching TRBD1. Germline values: CDR1 MNHNS, CDR2 SASEGT. The CDR3 runs 15 residues. V was pared by 3 bases and J by 10 bases, with 13 bases of the junction left unmatched. The CDR3 region is CASSEAKGQGRLQYF. CDR3 DNA sequence: TGTGCCAGCAGTGAGGCTAAAGGACAGGGGAGGCTCCAGTACTTC.

The chain is built from TRBV5-1 and TRBJ2-2; D remains unclear. The CDR3 has 14 amino acids. Germline V gene lookup returns CDR1 SGHRS and CDR2 YFSETQ. The ends were cut back, 5 bases at V and 6 bases at J, with 14 bases in the middle. The CDR3 region has the DNA TGCGCCAGCAGAATGGCCATTCAATCCGGGGAGCTGTTTTTT. This sequence encodes CASRMAIQSGELFF.

About this clonotype: A junction end diverges from the germline sequence, so it may reflect a read error. The V gene is TRBV7-7, the J gene TRBJ2-2; D not certain. The CDR3 loop spans 14 amino acids. The germline V gene has CDR1 SSHAT and CDR2 FNYEAQ (reference sequence). CDR3 region: CASSLGLPTGELFF. CDR3 in DNA: TGTGCTAGCAGCTTAGGGTTACCGACCGGGGAGCTGTTTTTT.

This clonotype was detected a few times. J is TRBJ2-3 and V is TRBV11-2; the match to TRBD2 covers 14 bases. The CDR3 extends over 18 amino acids. Looked up from germline, CDR1 is SGHAT and CDR2 is FQNNGV. V was pared by 6 bases and J by 5 bases, with 13 bases of the junction left unmatched. The CDR3 region is CASSPRTGLAGVGDTQYF. CDR3 in DNA: TGTGCCAGCAGTCCTCGTACGGGACTAGCGGGAGTCGGAGATACGCAGTATTTT.

This chain connects TRBV5-1 to TRBJ2-1, with D possibly called TRBD1 or TRBD2 (5 bases each). V gave up 0 bases and J gave up 6 bases, with 13 bases separating them. The V gene's germline CDR1 is SGHRS and CDR2 YFSETQ. The CDR3 sequence is 15 residues long. The CDR3 is CASSLAGTPGNEQFF. CDR3 DNA: TGCGCCAGCAGCTTGGCCGGGACCCCCGGCAATGAGCAGTTCTTC.

The chain links TRBV20-1 to TRBJ2-7; the match to TRBD2 covers 7 bases. Trimming at V came to 2 bases and at J to 5 bases, leaving 9 bases not matched to a gene. Germline loops: CDR1 DFQATT, CDR2 SNEGSKA (reference sequence). The CDR3 extends over 14 amino acids. CDR3 amino acids: CSARSTSPPHEQYF. DNA of the CDR3: TGCAGTGCTAGATCGACTAGCCCTCCCCACGAGCAGTACTTC.

This clonotype appeared many times. CDR3 in DNA: TGTGCCAGCAGTTTACGGGACAGGGGCGACTACGAGCAGTACTTC. Its translation: CASSLRDRGDYEQYF. V gene TRBV27 combines with J gene TRBJ2-7; 10 nucleotides align to TRBD1. With 2 bases clipped from V and 3 bases from J, the junction kept 4 bases outside the gene matches. Germline assignment: CDR1 MNHEY and CDR2 SMNVEV (reference sequence). The CDR3 loop spans 15 amino acids.

This clonotype was detected many times. The J gene is TRBJ2-1, the V gene TRBV6-2 or TRBV6-3; D is possibly TRBD1 or TRBD2 (5 bases each). The CDR3 runs 16 residues. CDR1 and CDR2 from the germline V gene are MNHEY and SVGEGT. V lost 8 bases and J lost 0, with 17 bases in between. For the CDR3, the DNA is TGTGCCAGCTCAGTGGGGACGATAAGCTCCTACAATGAGCAGTTCTTC. Translation: CASSVGTISSYNEQFF.

This chain uses TRBV10-3 with TRBJ1-2; 7 bases fit TRBD1. CDR1 ENHRY and CDR2 SYGVKD come from the germline V gene. V lost 2 bases to trimming and J lost 2 bases; unmatched junction nucleotides: 2. This CDR3 contains 14 residues. DNA for the CDR3: TGTGCCATCAGTGAGGGCAGGGGGAACTATGGCTACACCTTC. Amino acids: CAISEGRGNYGYTF.